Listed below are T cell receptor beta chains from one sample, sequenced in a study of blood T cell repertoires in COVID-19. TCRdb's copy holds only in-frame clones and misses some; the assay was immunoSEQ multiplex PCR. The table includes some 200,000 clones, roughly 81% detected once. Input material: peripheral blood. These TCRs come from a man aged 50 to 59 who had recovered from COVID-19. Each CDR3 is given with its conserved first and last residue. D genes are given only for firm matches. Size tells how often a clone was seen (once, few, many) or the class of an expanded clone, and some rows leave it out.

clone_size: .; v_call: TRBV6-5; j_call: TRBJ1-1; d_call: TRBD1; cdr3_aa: CASRPDRGRTEAFF; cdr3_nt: TGTGCCAGCAGGCCGGACAGGGGCAGGACTGAAGCTTTCTTT
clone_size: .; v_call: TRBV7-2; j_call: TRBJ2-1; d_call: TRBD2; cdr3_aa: CASSLRSGVNNEQFF; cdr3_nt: TGTGCCAGCAGCTTAAGGAGCGGGGTAAACAATGAGCAGTTCTTC
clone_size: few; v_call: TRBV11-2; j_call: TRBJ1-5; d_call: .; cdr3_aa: CASSLDRNQPQHF; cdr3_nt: TGTGCCAGCAGCTTAGACAGAAATCAGCCCCAGCATTTT
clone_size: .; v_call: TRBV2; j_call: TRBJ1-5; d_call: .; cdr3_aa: CASSYRVSNQPQHF; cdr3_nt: TGTGCCAGCAGTTACAGGGTTAGCAATCAGCCCCAGCATTTT
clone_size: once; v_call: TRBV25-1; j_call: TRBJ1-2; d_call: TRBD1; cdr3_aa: CASRGTGTVAGYTF; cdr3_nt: TGTGCCAGCAGGGGGACTGGGACAGTTGCTGGCTACACCTTC
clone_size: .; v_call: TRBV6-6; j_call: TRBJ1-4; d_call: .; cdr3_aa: CASTNEGVQNEKLFF; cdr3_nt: TGTGCCAGCACCAATGAGGGTGTGCAAAATGAAAAACTGTTTTTT
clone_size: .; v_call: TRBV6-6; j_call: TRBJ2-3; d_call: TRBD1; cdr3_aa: CASSPTRQGADTQYF; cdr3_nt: TGTGCCAGCAGTCCTACCCGCCAGGGGGCAGATACGCAGTATTTT
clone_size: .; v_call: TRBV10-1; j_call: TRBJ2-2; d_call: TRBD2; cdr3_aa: CASSESYGLGTGELFF; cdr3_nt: TGCGCCAGCAGTGAGTCCTACGGACTAGGAACCGGGGAGCTGTTTTTT
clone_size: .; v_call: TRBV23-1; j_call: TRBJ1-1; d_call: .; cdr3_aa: CASSLLGGLDTEAFF; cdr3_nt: TGCGCCAGCAGTCTGTTGGGGGGGCTGGACACTGAAGCTTTCTTT
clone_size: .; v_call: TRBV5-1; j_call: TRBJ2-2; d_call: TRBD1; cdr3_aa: CASSPATGGEAGELFF; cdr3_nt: TGCGCCAGCAGCCCAGCTACAGGGGGCGAGGCCGGGGAGCTGTTTTTT
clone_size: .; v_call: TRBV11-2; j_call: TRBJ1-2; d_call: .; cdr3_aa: CASSPPEGQMEGYTF; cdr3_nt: TGTGCCAGCAGCCCGCCCGAGGGACAAATGGAGGGCTACACCTTC
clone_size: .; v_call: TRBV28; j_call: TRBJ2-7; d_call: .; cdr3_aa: CASSSGGLQGTPPYEQYF; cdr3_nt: TGTGCCAGCAGTTCCGGGGGGCTGCAGGGGACCCCTCCCTACGAGCAGTACTTC
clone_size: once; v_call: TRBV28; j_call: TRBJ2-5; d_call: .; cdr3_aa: CASGGGGTGRRFPEHF; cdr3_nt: TGTGCCAGTGGTGGGGGGGGGACAGGCCGGAGGTTCCCGGAGCACTTC
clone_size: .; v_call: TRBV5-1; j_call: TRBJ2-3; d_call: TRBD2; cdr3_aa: CASSLESSGRSDTQYF; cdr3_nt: TGCGCCAGCAGCTTGGAGTCTAGCGGGAGGTCAGATACGCAGTATTTT
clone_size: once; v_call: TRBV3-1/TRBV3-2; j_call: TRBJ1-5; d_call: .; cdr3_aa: CASSQADNQPQHF; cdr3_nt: TGTGCCAGCAGCCAGGCCGATAATCAGCCCCAGCATTTT
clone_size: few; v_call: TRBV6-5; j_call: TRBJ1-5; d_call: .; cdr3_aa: CASSSTVNQPQHF; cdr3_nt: TGTGCCAGCAGTAGTACAGTCAATCAGCCCCAGCATTTT
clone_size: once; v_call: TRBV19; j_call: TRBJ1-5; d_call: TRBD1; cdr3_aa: CASAHRGHQPQHF; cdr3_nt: TGTGCCAGTGCCCACAGGGGGCATCAGCCCCAGCATTTT
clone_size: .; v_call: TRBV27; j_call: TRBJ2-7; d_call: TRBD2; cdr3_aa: CASSSLAGPLEQYF; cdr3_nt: TGTGCCAGCAGTTCCCTAGCGGGGCCGCTCGAGCAGTACTTC
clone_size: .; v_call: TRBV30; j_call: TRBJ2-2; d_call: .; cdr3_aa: CAWSPTSVTGELFF; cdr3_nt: TGTGCCTGGAGTCCGACTAGTGTAACCGGGGAGCTGTTTTTT
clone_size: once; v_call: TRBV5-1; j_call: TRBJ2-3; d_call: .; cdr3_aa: CASSLAGITDTQYF; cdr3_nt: TGCGCCAGCAGCTTGGCCGGGATCACAGATACGCAGTATTTT
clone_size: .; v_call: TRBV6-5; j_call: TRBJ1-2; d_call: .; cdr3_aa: CASSYSLTGGYTF; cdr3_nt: TGTGCCAGCAGTTACTCGCTAACAGGGGGCTACACCTTC
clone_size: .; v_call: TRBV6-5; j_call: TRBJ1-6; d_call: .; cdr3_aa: CASSLGRELYNSPLHF; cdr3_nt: TGTGCCAGCAGTTTGGGGAGGGAGCTTTATAATTCACCCCTCCACTTT
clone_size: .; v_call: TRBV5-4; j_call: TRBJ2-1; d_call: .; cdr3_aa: CASSLGLVYNEQFF; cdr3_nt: TGTGCCAGCAGCTTGGGACTAGTCTACAATGAGCAGTTCTTC
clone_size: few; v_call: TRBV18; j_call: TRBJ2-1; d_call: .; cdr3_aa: CASSPFGQPYNEQFF; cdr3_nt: TGTGCCAGCTCACCATTCGGACAGCCTTACAATGAGCAGTTCTTC
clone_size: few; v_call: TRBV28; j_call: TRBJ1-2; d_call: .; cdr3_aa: CASTLQQGGYTF; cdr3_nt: TGTGCCAGCACCCTCCAACAGGGAGGCTACACCTTC
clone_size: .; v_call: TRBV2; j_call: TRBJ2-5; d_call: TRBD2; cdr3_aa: CASSEAGLAGWETQYF; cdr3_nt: TGTGCCAGCAGTGAAGCTGGACTAGCGGGATGGGAAACCCAGTACTTC
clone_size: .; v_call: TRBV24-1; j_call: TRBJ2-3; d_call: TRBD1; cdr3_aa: CATSDPPGTGGPDTQYF; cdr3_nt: TGTGCCACCAGTGATCCTCCCGGGACAGGGGGTCCAGATACGCAGTATTTT
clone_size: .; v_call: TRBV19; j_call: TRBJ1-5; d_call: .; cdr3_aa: CASDFRQASNQPQHF; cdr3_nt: TGTGCCAGCGATTTTAGACAAGCTAGCAATCAGCCCCAGCATTTT
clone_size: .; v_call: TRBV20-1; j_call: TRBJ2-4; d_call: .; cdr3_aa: CSASPGSIQYF; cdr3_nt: TGCAGTGCTAGCCCAGGGTCCATTCAGTACTTC
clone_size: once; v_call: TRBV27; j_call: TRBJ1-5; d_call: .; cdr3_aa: CASSSQGMGLGGSNQPQHF; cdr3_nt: TGTGCCAGCAGTTCTCAGGGGATGGGGCTAGGCGGGAGCAATCAGCCCCAGCATTTT
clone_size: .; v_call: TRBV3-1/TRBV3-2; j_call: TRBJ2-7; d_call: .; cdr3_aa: CASSLYYEQYF; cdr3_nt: TGTGCCAGCAGCCTGTACTACGAGCAGTACTTC
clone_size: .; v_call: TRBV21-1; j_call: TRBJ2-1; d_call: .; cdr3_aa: CASSKDSYSYNEQFF; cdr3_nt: TGTGCCAGCAGCAAGGACAGCTACTCCTACAATGAGCAGTTCTTC
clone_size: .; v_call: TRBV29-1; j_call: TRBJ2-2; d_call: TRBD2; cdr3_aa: CSVVLAGVVGELFF; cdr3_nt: TGCAGCGTTGTTCTAGCGGGAGTGGTCGGGGAGCTGTTTTTT
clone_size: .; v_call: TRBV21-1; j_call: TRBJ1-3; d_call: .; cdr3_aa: CAYQGWKSGNTIYF; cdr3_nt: TGTGCCTACCAGGGCTGGAAGTCTGGAAACACCATATATTTT
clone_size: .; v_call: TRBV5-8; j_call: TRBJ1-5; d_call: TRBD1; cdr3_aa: CASSLDTGGNQPQHF; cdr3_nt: TGTGCCAGCAGCTTGGATACAGGGGGAAATCAGCCCCAGCATTTT
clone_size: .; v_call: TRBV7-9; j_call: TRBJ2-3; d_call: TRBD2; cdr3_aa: CASSLAVAGGTDTQYF; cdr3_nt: TGTGCCAGCAGCTTAGCGGTAGCGGGAGGAACAGATACGCAGTATTTT
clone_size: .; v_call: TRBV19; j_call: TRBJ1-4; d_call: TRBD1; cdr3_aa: CASSLTGTGKEKLFF; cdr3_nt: TGTGCCAGTAGTCTGACCGGGACAGGGAAGGAAAAACTGTTTTTT
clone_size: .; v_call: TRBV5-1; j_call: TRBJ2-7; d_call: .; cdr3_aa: CASSSSYEQYF; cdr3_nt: TGCGCCAGCAGCTCTTCCTACGAGCAGTACTTC
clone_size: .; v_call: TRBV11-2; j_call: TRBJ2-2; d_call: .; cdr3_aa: CASSRGGARTGELFF; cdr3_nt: TGTGCCAGCAGCCGAGGGGGGGCGCGGACCGGGGAGCTGTTTTTT
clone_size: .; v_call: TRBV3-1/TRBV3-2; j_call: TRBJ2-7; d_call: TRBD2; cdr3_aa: CASSPKRETYEQYF; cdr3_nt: TGTGCCAGCAGCCCCAAGCGGGAGACCTACGAGCAGTACTTC
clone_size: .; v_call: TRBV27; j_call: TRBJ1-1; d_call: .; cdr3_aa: CASSFFGSHTEAFF; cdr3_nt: TGTGCCAGCAGTTTCTTCGGGAGTCACACTGAAGCTTTCTTT
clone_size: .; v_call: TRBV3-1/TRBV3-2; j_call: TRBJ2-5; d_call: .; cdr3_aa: CASSQGGTGPQETQYF; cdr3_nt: TGTGCCAGCAGCCAGGGCGGGACTGGCCCCCAAGAGACCCAGTACTTC